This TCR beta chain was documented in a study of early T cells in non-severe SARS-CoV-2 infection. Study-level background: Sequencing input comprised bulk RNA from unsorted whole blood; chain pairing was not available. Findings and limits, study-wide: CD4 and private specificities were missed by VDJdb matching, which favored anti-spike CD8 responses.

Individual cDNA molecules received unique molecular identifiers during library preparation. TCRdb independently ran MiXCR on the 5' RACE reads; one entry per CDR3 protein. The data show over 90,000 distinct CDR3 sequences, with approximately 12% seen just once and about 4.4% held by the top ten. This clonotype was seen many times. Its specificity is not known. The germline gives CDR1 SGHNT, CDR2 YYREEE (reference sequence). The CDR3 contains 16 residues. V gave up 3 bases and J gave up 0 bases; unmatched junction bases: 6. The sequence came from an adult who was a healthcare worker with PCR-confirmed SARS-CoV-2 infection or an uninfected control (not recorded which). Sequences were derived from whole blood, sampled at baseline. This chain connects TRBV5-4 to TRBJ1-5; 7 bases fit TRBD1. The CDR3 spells CASSYRGGGSNQPQHF. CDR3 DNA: TGTGCCAGCAGCTACAGGGGCGGGGGTAGCAATCAGCCCCAGCATTTT.